Shown below are 21 T cell receptor beta chains from a single sample sequenced in a study of blood T cell repertoires in COVID-19. Using immunoSEQ multiplex PCR, the repertoire was profiled, and TCRdb retains in-frame clones only, with some absent. Of some 180,000 clones listed, 75% to 90% are singletons. Sequences were obtained from PBMCs or T cells enriched from blood (not recorded which). The origin of the receptors is a man in his forties or fifties who had recovered from COVID-19.

The sample holds a few counts of this clone. This chain connects TRBV10-2 to TRBJ1-2, with D possibly TRBD1 on 5 matching bases. The germline gives CDR1 WSHSY, CDR2 SAAADI. The V end was cut by 0 bases, the J end by 3 bases, with 11 bases between. The CDR3 is 15 amino acids. In nucleotides, the CDR3 is TGCGCCAGCAGTGAGTCTGGCAGGGCGGACTATGGCTACACCTTC. Its protein is CASSESGRADYGYTF.

The genes are TRBV5-4 and TRBJ1-4; the match to TRBD1 covers 7 bases. The CDR3 spans 16 residues. The V and J ends lost 4 bases and 7 bases, in that order; junction bases with no gene match: 13. Germline CDR1 is SGHNT and CDR2 is YYREEE (reference sequence). CDR3 DNA sequence: TGTGCCAGCAGCCCAGGAGACAGGGATGGATTTGAAAAACTGTTTTTT. Its protein is CASSPGDRDGFEKLFF.

The chain links TRBV10-3 to TRBJ1-4; 7 bases match TRBD1. The V and J ends lost 4 bases and 0 bases, in that order; junction bases with no gene match: 2. The CDR3 sequence is 15 residues long. Germline-derived CDR1 and CDR2 are ENHRY and SYGVKD. The CDR3 sequence is CAISGDSATNEKLFF. The CDR3 DNA reads as TGTGCCATCAGTGGGGACAGTGCAACTAATGAAAAACTGTTTTTT.

This sequence joins TRBV7-3 and TRBJ2-1; TRBD1 agrees at 10 bases. V trimming: 5 bases; J trimming: 6 bases; junction bases outside the gene matches: 10. Germline lookup yields CDR1 SGHTA and CDR2 FQGTGA. The CDR3 runs 16 residues. The CDR3 DNA sequence: TGTGCCAGCAGCAGATCCGGGACAGGGGCCCTCAATGAGCAGTTCTTC. Its translation is CASSRSGTGALNEQFF. The full variable domain, rest sourced from reference TRBV7-3 and TRBJ2-1, is GAGVSQTPSNKVTEKGKYVELRCDPISGHTALYWYRQSLGQGPEFLIYFQGTGAADDSGLPNDRFFAVRPEGSVSTLKIQRTERGDSAVYLCASSRSGTGALNEQFFGPGTRLTVL.

This clone came up a few times. V is TRBV5-1 and J is TRBJ2-1; 10 bases agree with TRBD2. J was trimmed by 5 bases and V by 2 bases; bases with no gene match: 4. The CDR3 runs 15 residues. CDR1 is SGHRS, CDR2 YFSETQ, per germline. The CDR3 DNA reads TGCGCCAGCAGCTTAGGACTAGCGGATAACAATGAGCAGTTCTTC. Encoded protein: CASSLGLADNNEQFF.

V gene TRBV11-3 combines with J gene TRBJ1-1; tentatively, D is TRBD1 (5 bases). CDR3 length: 14 residues. Per germline, CDR1 SGHNT and CDR2 YENEEA. V lost 4 bases and J 0 bases, leaving 9 bases between the germline ends. DNA for the CDR3: TGTGCCAGCAGCTCGGGGGGGTTGAACACTGAAGCTTTCTTT. Protein: CASSSGGLNTEAFF. Full variable domain (rest looked up from reference TRBV11-3 and TRBJ1-1): EAGVVQSPRYKIIEKKQPVAFWCNPISGHNTLYWYLQNLGQGPELLIRYENEEAVDDSQLPKDRFSAERLKGVDSTLKIQPAELGDSAVYLCASSSGGLNTEAFFGQGTRLTVV.

The chain links TRBV10-3 to TRBJ2-7; D might be TRBD1 (6 bases). This CDR3 has 14 amino acids. CDR1 is ENHRY, CDR2 SYGVKD, per germline. V lost 5 bases to trimming and J lost 5 bases, with 16 bases between them. The CDR3 is CAISQGGTGHEQYF. The CDR3 bases are TGTGCCATCAGTCAAGGGGGAACAGGGCACGAGCAGTACTTC.

The sample holds one count of this clone. The rearrangement uses TRBV29-1 and TRBJ1-2; D unresolved. The CDR3 sequence is 12 residues long. V was trimmed by 3 bases and J by 0 bases, leaving 5 bases between them. Per germline, CDR1 SQVTM and CDR2 ANQGSEA. The CDR3 sequence is CSVDSPNYGYTF. In DNA, the CDR3 is TGCAGCGTTGACTCCCCTAACTATGGCTACACCTTC. The variable domain in full, with the rest retrieved from reference TRBV29-1 and TRBJ1-2, is SAVISQKPSRDICQRGTSLTIQCQVDSQVTMMFWYRQQPGQSLTLIATANQGSEATYESGFVIDKFPISRPNLTFSTLTVSNMSPEDSSIYLCSVDSPNYGYTFGSGTRLTVV.

The chain joins TRBV4-1 to TRBJ1-5; 7 positions match TRBD1. In germline, CDR1 is MGHRA, CDR2 YSYEKL. The CDR3 extends over 14 amino acids. V shed 3 bases and J 5 bases; nucleotides not matched to a gene: 4. The CDR3 nucleotides are TGCGCCAGCAGCCACGACAGGGCAGATCAGCCCCAGCATTTT. This gives the protein CASSHDRADQPQHF.

V and J are TRBV28 and TRBJ1-5; a possible D gene is TRBD1 (6 bases). This CDR3 region has 14 residues. Trimming removed 6 bases from V and 6 bases from J, with 15 bases in between. Germline CDR1 reads MDHEN; CDR2 reads SYDVKM. CDR3 region: CASSKPGVGQPQHF. The DNA of the CDR3 is TGTGCCAGCAGCAAACCAGGGGTAGGTCAGCCCCAGCATTTT. The full variable domain, with the rest looked up from reference TRBV28 and TRBJ1-5, is DVKVTQSSRYLVKRTGEKVFLECVQDMDHENMFWYRQDPGLGLRLIYFSYDVKMKEKGDIPEGYSVSREKKERFSLILESASTNQTSMYLCASSKPGVGQPQHFGDGTRLSIL.

This clone was counted once. The chain has TRBV5-1 and TRBJ1-1, with D perhaps TRBD1 (5 bases). CDR3 length: 15 amino acids. Trimming left V 0 bases short and J 4 bases short, with 13 bases between. CDR1 is SGHRS and CDR2 is YFSETQ in the germline V gene. The CDR3 here is CASSLGLREGTEAFF. DNA of the CDR3: TGCGCCAGCAGCTTGGGGCTCAGGGAAGGCACTGAAGCTTTCTTT. The variable domain in full, completed from reference TRBV5-1 and TRBJ1-1, reads KAGVTQTPRYLIKTRGQQVTLSCSPISGHRSVSWYQQTPGQGLQFLFEYFSETQRNKGNFPGRFSGRQFSNSRSEMNVSTLELGDSALYLCASSLGLREGTEAFFGQGTRLTVV.

On this clone itself: This is likely a read error, given that the CDR3 carries no conserved phenylalanine or tryptophan at its end. It is unclear where the CDR3 begins or ends on the DNA, so no DNA is shown, and the CDR3 is as TCRdb lists it. The chain is built from TRBV7-3 and TRBJ1-1; the table's D call, TRBD1, has no DNA check behind it. The CDR3 spans 9 residues, counting both ends. Per germline, CDR1 SGHTA and CDR2 FQGTGA. CDR3 sequence: CANGLLRGS.

This rearrangement joins TRBV9 to TRBJ1-4; perhaps TRBD1 as D (5 bases). CDR1 is SGDLS and CDR2 is YYNGEE in the germline V gene. The CDR3 extends over 17 amino acids. Trimming removed 3 bases at V and 6 bases at J, with 21 bases between. CDR3 protein: CASSASGLINIDEKLFF. CDR3 DNA sequence: TGTGCCAGCAGCGCTTCGGGACTGATTAATATTGATGAAAAACTGTTTTTT.

The CDR3 here is CASSSPVGVNGGNQPQHF. For the CDR3, the DNA is TGTGCCAGCAGCTCGCCAGTGGGAGTGAATGGAGGGAATCAGCCCCAGCATTTT. The chain links TRBV7-9 to TRBJ1-5; D is uncertain. In germline, CDR1 is SEHNR, CDR2 FQNEAQ (reference sequence). The CDR3 totals 18 residues. Trimming removed 4 bases from V and 4 bases from J, with 23 bases in between.

This clone has just one count. The chain recombines TRBV7-9 with TRBJ2-5, with 7 positions matching TRBD1. Germline lookup yields CDR1 SEHNR and CDR2 FQNEAQ (reference sequence). The CDR3 is made up of 16 amino acids. Trimming at V came to 1 base and at J to 0 bases, leaving 5 bases not matched to a gene. The CDR3, as DNA: TGTGCCAGCAGCTTAGTGGGACAGTTAAACCAAGAGACCCAGTACTTC. As protein: CASSLVGQLNQETQYF.

V gene TRBV7-3 combines with J gene TRBJ1-1; D not certain. Germline-derived CDR1 and CDR2 are SGHTA and FQGTGA. V lost 0 bases to trimming and J lost 0 bases, with 5 bases between them. This CDR3 has 14 residues. DNA for the CDR3: TGTGCCAGCAGCTTAACCCCGGTGAACACTGAAGCTTTCTTT. Encoded protein: CASSLTPVNTEAFF. Based on the CDR3 plus reference TRBV7-3 and TRBJ1-1, the full variable domain is GAGVSQTPSNKVTEKGKYVELRCDPISGHTALYWYRQSLGQGPEFLIYFQGTGAADDSGLPNDRFFAVRPEGSVSTLKIQRTERGDSAVYLCASSLTPVNTEAFFGQGTRLTVV.

This chain links TRBV7-6 with TRBJ1-6, with 9 bases matching TRBD1. The germline V gene has CDR1 SGHVS and CDR2 FNYEAQ. The CDR3 is 16 amino acids. Trimming at V came to 5 bases and at J to 10 bases, leaving 12 bases not matched to a gene. The CDR3 DNA follows: TGTGCCAGCAGCCAAACCGTACAGGGGGCTGGATCACCCCTCCACTTT. Amino acids: CASSQTVQGAGSPLHF.

This clone has only a few counts. The same CDR3 arises from other DNA sequences in this sample as well. The genes are TRBV9 and TRBJ2-7, with a weak D call TRBD2 (5 bases). This CDR3 is built from 13 residues. The germline V gene has CDR1 SGDLS and CDR2 YYNGEE. Trimming took 0 bases from V and 6 from J, leaving 10 bases between them. CDR3 in amino acids: CASSVVLGGEQYF. The CDR3 DNA reads as TGTGCCAGCAGCGTAGTCCTAGGAGGCGAGCAGTACTTC.

This clone was counted between two and nine times. The genes are TRBV28 and TRBJ2-7, with D possibly TRBD2 on 6 matching bases. CDR1 is MDHEN and CDR2 is SYDVKM in the germline V gene. Trimming removed 5 bases at V and 5 bases at J, with 19 bases between. There are 15 residues in the CDR3. In nucleotides, the CDR3 is TGTGCCAGCAGTCACGGGACGGACTATACCCACGAGCAGTACTTC. Protein: CASSHGTDYTHEQYF.

The rearrangement joins TRBV2 to TRBJ2-2; possibly TRBD1 for D (6 bases). V was cut by 2 bases and J by 13 bases, with 11 bases left in between. This CDR3 has 12 residues. Germline V gives CDR1 SNHLY, CDR2 FYNNEI. CDR3 sequence reads: CASSEQLTGLFF. CDR3 bases: TGTGCCAGCAGTGAACAATTGACAGGGCTGTTTTTT. Drawing the rest from reference TRBV2 and TRBJ2-2, the complete variable domain is EPEVTQTPSHQVTQMGQEVILRCVPISNHLYFYWYRQILGQKVEFLVSFYNNEISEKSEIFDDQFSVERPDGSNFTLKIRSTKLEDSAMYFCASSEQLTGLFFGEGSRLTVL.

The chain couples TRBV19 to TRBJ1-5, with no clear D. Germline-derived CDR1 and CDR2 are LNHDA and SQIVND (reference sequence). The CDR3 runs to 14 residues. V lost 5 bases and J lost 5, with 13 bases in between. The CDR3 bases are TGTGCCAGTAGTGCCGATAGCAGCTATCAGCCCCAGCATTTT. Translation: CASSADSSYQPQHF.